This T cell receptor beta chain was retrieved from a study of blood T cell repertoires in COVID-19 (dated by TCRdb to 2020 to 2021). About the investigation overall: Collaborator samples came from the United States, Italy and Spain and covered acute and convalescent phases of COVID-19. The prospective study material was composed of cDNA or gDNA derived from T cells, B-cell-depleted T cells, or PBMCs. The dataset comprised deeply sampled blood TCRbeta repertoires from subjects exposed to, actively infected with, or recovered from COVID-19. A freely available public database, intended as a resource for researchers studying the immune response to SARS-CoV-2, is where the repertoires were released. The samples were drawn from the first 160 participants of the ongoing ImmuneRACE study and from some 1,300 subjects provided by 6 global collaborators. The sample metadata nearly always contained a de-identified subject ID, COVID-19 status, age in years and sex. Where HLA class I and class II types were available, the types were taken from metadata supplied by the sample provider, not from assay-based typing.

The CDR3 sequence holds 14 residues, the cysteine and phenylalanine included. Just CDR3 DNA is preserved here, 42 bases in frame from base 1. As encoded in the germline V gene, CDR1 is SGHRS while CDR2 is YFSETQ. V loses 3 bases of germline sequence and J loses 6 bases, and the interval between the two ends is 12 bases. Comments on this clone: It has no known antigen specificity. Base qualities are not at hand, and no much larger clone is one base apart.

The immunoSEQ Assay, a bias-controlled multiplex PCR, was used to amplify TCRbeta CDR3 regions from genomic DNA. In the authors' own workflow: The number of nucleated cells in each sample was estimated by amplification of reference gene primers within the assay. To quantify the absolute abundance of each unique TCRbeta CDR3 rearrangement, sequence reads were collapsed and filtered. For each sample, productive Simpson clonality was calculated by taking the square root of Simpson's diversity index across productive rearrangements. This immuneACCESS table, as held by TCRdb, lists in-frame sequences with V and J called but not all clones. Of the missing ones, under half trace to an unresolved V gene in checked studies; the others have no known cause. V, J and clone size are those of that table, while D and trimming were read from the DNA. The sample data list 100,000 or so clones, and 70% to 90% of these were observed just once. The leading ten clones occupy around 13% of the sample.

Each collaborating institution followed its own protocols to collect whole blood in K2EDTA tubes. For TCRbeta analysis, collaborators shipped samples as frozen whole blood, isolated PBMCs, or DNA extracted from either of those sample types. Study-wide conclusions, independent of this receptor: How much clinical and demographic metadata was included differed by source and by participant, and the metadata was provided uncurated.

The chain links TRBV5-1 with TRBJ2-2; no D gene is confidently identified. Material for sequencing was peripheral blood. The TCR originated in a human donor in a cohort sampled during active COVID-19. The DNA sequence follows: TGCGCCAGCAGCTACGACATTAAACCCGGGGAGCTGTTTTTT. The resulting protein is CASSYDIKPGELFF.